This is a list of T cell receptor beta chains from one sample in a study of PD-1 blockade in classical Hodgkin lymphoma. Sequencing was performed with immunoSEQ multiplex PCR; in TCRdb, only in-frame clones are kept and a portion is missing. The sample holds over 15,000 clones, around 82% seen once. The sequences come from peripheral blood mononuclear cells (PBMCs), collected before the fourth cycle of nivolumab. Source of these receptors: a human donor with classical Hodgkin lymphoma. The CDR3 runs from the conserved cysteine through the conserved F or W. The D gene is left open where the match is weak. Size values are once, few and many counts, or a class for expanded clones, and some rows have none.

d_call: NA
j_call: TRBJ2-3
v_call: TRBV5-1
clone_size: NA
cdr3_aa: CASSLDNTDTQYF
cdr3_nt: TGCGCCAGCAGCTTGGACAACACAGATACGCAGTATTTT

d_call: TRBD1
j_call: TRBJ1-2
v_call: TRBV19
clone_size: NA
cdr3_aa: CASRGGTGRGYTF
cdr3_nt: TGTGCCAGTAGAGGGGGGACAGGGCGCGGCTACACCTTC

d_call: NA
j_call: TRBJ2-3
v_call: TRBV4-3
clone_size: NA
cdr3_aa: CASSQDPGLSTDTQYF
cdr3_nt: TGCGCCAGCAGCCAAGACCCAGGGCTAAGCACAGATACGCAGTATTTT

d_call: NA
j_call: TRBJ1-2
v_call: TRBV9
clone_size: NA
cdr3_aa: CASSVSTALYGYTF
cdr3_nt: TGTGCCAGCAGCGTATCAACAGCGCTCTATGGCTACACCTTC

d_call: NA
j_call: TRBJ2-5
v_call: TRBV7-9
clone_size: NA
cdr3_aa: CASSRFRGYQETQYF
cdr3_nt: TGTGCCAGCAGCCGATTTAGGGGGTACCAAGAGACCCAGTACTTC

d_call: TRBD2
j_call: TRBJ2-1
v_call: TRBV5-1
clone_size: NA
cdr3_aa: CASSSGTSGGHEQFF
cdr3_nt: TGCGCCAGCAGCTCCGGGACTAGCGGGGGACATGAGCAGTTCTTC

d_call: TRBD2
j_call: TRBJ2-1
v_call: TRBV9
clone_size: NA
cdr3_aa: CASSPEGLAGGLRYNEQFF
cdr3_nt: TGTGCCAGCAGCCCCGAGGGACTAGCGGGGGGGCTACGTTACAATGAGCAGTTCTTC

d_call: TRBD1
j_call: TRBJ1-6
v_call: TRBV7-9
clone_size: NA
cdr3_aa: CASSSELGGGNSPLHF
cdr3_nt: TGTGCCAGCAGCTCAGAGCTAGGGGGCGGGAATTCACCCCTCCACTTT

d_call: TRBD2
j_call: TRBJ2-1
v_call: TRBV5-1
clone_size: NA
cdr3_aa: CASSLRTSGNEQFF
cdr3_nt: TGCGCCAGCAGCTTGAGAACTAGCGGAAATGAGCAGTTCTTC

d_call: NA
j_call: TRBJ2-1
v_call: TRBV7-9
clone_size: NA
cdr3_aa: CASSLGQESTEQFF
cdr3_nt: TGTGCCAGCAGCTTAGGACAGGAAAGTACTGAGCAGTTCTTC

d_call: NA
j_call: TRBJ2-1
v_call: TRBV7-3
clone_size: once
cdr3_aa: CASSPMGGGEYNEQFF
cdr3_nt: TGTGCCAGCAGCCCAATGGGGGGAGGCGAATACAATGAGCAGTTCTTC

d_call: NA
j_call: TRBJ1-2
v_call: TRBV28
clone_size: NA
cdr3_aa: CASRLAGVQEYGYTF
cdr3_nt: TGTGCCAGCAGACTTGCAGGGGTACAGGAGTATGGCTACACCTTC

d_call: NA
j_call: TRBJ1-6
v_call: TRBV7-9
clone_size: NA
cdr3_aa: CASSFSGGLKSPLHF
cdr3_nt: TGTGCCAGCAGCTTCAGCGGGGGGCTCAAGTCACCCCTCCACTTT

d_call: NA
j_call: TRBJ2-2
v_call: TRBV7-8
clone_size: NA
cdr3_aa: CASSLVGVLNTGELFF
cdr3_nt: TGTGCCAGCAGCTTAGTGGGGGTATTGAACACCGGGGAGCTGTTTTTT

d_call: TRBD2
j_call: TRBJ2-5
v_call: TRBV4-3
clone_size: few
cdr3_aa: CASSQEYMAGGGRETQYF
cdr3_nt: TGCGCCAGCAGCCAAGAATATATGGCGGGGGGCGGGAGAGAGACCCAGTACTTC

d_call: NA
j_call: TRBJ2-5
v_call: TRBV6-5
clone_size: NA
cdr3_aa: CASSPPAKETQYF
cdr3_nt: TGTGCCAGCAGTCCCCCGGCAAAAGAGACCCAGTACTTC

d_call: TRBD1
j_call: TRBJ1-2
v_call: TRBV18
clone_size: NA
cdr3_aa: CASSQGQGDGYTF
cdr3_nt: TGTGCCAGCTCCCAAGGACAGGGCGATGGCTACACCTTC

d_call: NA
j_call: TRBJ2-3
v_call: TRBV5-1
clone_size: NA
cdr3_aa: CASSLVAGSTDTQYF
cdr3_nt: TGCGCCAGCAGCTTGGTCGCGGGAAGCACAGATACGCAGTATTTT

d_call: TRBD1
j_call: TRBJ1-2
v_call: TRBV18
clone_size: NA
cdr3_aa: CASSPAIPGQGLYGYTF
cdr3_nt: TGTGCCAGCTCACCAGCAATTCCGGGACAGGGCCTCTATGGCTACACCTTC

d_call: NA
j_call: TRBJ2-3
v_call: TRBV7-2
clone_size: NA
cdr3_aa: CASSLVLLADTQYF
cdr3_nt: TGTGCCAGCAGCTTAGTTTTGCTGGCAGATACGCAGTATTTT

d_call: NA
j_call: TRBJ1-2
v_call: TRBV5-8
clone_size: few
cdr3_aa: CASSPLGPYYGYTF
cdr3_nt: TGTGCCAGCAGCCCCCTGGGACCTTACTATGGCTACACCTTC

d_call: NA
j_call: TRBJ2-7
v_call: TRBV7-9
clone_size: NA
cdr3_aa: CASSLEGVGREYF
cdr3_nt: TGTGCCAGCAGCTTAGAAGGGGTGGGCAGGGAGTACTTC

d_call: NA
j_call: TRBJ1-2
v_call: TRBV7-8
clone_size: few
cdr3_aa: CASSLDSEGYTF
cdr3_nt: TGTGCCAGCAGCCTAGATAGCGAGGGCTACACCTTC

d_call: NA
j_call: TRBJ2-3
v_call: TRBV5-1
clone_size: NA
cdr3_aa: CASSLAGADTQYF
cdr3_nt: TGCGCCAGCAGCTTGGCTGGGGCAGATACGCAGTATTTT

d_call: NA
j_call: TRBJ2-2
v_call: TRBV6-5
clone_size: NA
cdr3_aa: CASSYEGYSVTGELFF
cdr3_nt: TGTGCCAGCAGTTACGAGGGGTACAGCGTGACCGGGGAGCTGTTTTTT

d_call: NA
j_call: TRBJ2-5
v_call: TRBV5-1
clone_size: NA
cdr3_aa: CASSLIGVQETQYF
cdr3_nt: TGCGCCAGCAGCTTAATTGGGGTCCAAGAGACCCAGTACTTC

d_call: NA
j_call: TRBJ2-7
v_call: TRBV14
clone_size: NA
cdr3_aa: CASSRFIQGDEQYF
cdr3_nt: TGTGCCAGCAGTCGCTTCATTCAGGGAGACGAGCAGTACTTC

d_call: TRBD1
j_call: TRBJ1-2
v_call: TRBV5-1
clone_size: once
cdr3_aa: CASSLGQGAYGYTF
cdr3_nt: TGCGCCAGCAGCTTGGGACAGGGGGCCTATGGCTACACCTTC

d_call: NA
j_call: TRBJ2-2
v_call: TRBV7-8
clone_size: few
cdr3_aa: CASSLAGATGELFF
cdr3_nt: TGTGCCAGCAGCTTAGCGGGGGCAACCGGGGAGCTGTTTTTT

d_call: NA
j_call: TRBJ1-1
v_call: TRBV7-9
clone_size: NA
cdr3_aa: CASSLSEWKAFF
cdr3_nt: TGTGCCAGCAGCTTATCGGAGTGGAAAGCTTTCTTT

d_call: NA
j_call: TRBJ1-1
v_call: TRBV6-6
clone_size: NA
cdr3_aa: CASSPPRGGRTEAFF
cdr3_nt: TGTGCCAGCAGTCCCCCTCGGGGGGGTAGAACTGAAGCTTTCTTT

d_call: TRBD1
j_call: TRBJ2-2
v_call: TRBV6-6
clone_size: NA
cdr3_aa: CASSWTGWRNTGELFF
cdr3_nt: TGTGCCAGCAGCTGGACAGGGTGGCGAAACACCGGGGAGCTGTTTTTT

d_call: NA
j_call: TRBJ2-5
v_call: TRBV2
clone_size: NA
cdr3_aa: CASSEAGGAQETQYF
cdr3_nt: TGTGCCAGCAGTGAAGCCGGGGGAGCCCAAGAGACCCAGTACTTC

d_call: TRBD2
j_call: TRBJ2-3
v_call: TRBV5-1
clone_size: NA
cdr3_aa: CASSSGLAEGFTDTQYF
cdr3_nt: TGCGCCAGCAGCTCGGGACTAGCGGAGGGATTCACAGATACGCAGTATTTT

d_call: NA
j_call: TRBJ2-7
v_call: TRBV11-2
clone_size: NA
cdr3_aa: CASSSGAGRSYEQYF
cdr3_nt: TGTGCCAGCAGCTCGGGCGCGGGGCGTTCCTACGAGCAGTACTTC

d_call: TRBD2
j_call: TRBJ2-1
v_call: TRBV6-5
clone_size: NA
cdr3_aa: CASRPQAGGPNEQFF
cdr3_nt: TGTGCCAGCCGGCCCCAGGCGGGGGGGCCCAATGAGCAGTTCTTC

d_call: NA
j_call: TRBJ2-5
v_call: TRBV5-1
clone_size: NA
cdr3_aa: CASSQGTQETQYF
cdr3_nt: TGCGCCAGCAGCCAGGGGACCCAAGAGACCCAGTACTTC

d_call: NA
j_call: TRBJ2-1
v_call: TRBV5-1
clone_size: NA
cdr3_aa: CASSVDGPNEQFF
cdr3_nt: TGCGCCAGCAGCGTGGACGGACCCAATGAGCAGTTCTTC

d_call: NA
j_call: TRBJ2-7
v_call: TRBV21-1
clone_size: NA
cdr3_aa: CASSKGGRWDEQYF
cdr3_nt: TGTGCCAGCAGCAAAGGCGGCAGGTGGGACGAGCAGTACTTC

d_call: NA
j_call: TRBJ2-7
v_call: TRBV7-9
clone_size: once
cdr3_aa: CASSLEGGGMYEQYF
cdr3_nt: TGTGCCAGCAGCTTAGAAGGGGGTGGGATGTACGAGCAGTACTTC

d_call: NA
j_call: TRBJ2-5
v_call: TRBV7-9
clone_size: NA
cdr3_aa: CASSLALDRETQYF
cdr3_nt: TGTGCCAGCAGCTTAGCCCTGGACCGAGAGACCCAGTACTTC

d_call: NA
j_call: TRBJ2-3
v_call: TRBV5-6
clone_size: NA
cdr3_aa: CASSLRATTDTQYF
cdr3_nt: TGTGCCAGCAGCTTGAGAGCTACCACAGATACGCAGTATTTT

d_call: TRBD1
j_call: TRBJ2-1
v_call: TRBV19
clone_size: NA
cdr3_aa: CASSTTGGEQFF
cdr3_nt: TGTGCCAGTAGTACGACAGGGGGTGAGCAGTTCTTC

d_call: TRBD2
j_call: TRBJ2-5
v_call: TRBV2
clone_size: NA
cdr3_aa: CASTWLAGAQETQYF
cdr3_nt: TGTGCCAGCACCTGGCTAGCGGGGGCACAAGAGACCCAGTACTTC

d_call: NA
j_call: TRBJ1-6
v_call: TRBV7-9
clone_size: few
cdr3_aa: CASSHDGRNSPLHF
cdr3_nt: TGTGCCAGCAGCCACGACGGGCGTAATTCACCCCTCCACTTT

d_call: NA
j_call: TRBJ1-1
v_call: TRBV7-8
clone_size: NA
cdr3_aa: CASSLVADTEAFF
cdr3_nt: TGTGCCAGCAGCTTAGTGGCCGACACTGAAGCTTTCTTT

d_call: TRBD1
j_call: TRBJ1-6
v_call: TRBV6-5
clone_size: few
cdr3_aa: CASSALGQGNSPLHF
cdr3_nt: TGTGCCAGCAGCGCACTGGGACAGGGGAATTCACCCCTCCACTTT

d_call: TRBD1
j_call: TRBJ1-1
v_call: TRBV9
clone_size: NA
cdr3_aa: CASSTRQGPGYGEAFF
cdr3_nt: TGTGCCAGCAGCACTCGACAGGGGCCCGGATATGGTGAAGCTTTCTTT

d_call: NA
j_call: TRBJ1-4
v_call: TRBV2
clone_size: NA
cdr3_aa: CASARLATNEKLFF
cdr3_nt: TGTGCCAGCGCGAGACTTGCAACTAATGAAAAACTGTTTTTT